This TCR beta chain was recorded in a study of T cell responses to AZD1222 COVID-19 vaccine. The CDR3 has 15 amino acids. From germline, CDR1 is GTSNPN and CDR2 SVGIG (reference sequence). V lost 3 bases, J lost 4 bases, and 16 bases lay in between. Worth noting for this clone: The antigen remains unidentified.

Method: immunoSEQ multiplex PCR; TCRdb's copy keeps in-frame clones and lacks some. Of about 140,000 clones listed, approximately 90% were seen once; the top ten hold around 1.5%. General observations from the study: No day 14 peak samples; only post-peak repertoires were characterized. Nearly half of unique spike-specific TCRs reportedly avoided B.1.351 and B.1.1.7 mutated regions. Breadth and depth of Spike-specific TCRs rose after two AZD1222 doses. Possibly, clonal diversity was underestimated; donors were largely white British and included more females.

The receptor's source is an adult in good health. The chain is built from TRBV30 and TRBJ1-5, with D perhaps TRBD1 (5 bases). This sample comprised peripheral blood, obtained on day 0 of AZD1222 vaccination. CDR3 bases: TGTGCCTGGAGCGTAACGGGACTGCAAAATCAGCCCCAGCATTTT. It is translated as CAWSVTGLQNQPQHF.